This T cell receptor beta chain came from a study of Graves' ophthalmopathy and Graves' hyperthyroidism listed by TCRdb under 2018. In terms of the full investigation: Peripheral blood was collected before any treatment was given, at the time of initial diagnosis. To tell Graves' ophthalmopathy apart from Graves' hyperthyroidism, and to predict which patients would progress to ophthalmopathy, the study relied on TCR beta repertoire signatures. In total, 120 to 150 blood samples were TCR-sequenced: approximately 42 ophthalmopathy, under 85 hyperthyroidism and some 17 hyperthyroidism-to-ophthalmopathy patients. To explore V-J signatures distinguishing ophthalmopathy from hyperthyroidism, a discovery set of about 99 patients (43 ophthalmopathy, 57 stable hyperthyroidism) was enrolled. An independent validation cohort was composed of fewer than 20 hyperthyroidism patients and around 16 patients who later progressed from hyperthyroidism to ophthalmopathy. In more than five hyperthyroidism patients, the T-cell repertoires found in thyroid tissue were compared with those found in blood. Once sampling was done, hyperthyroidism patients were given methimazole at a starting dose of 30 mg daily, while ophthalmopathy patients were given high-dose intravenous methylprednisolone. The 100 discovery patients were randomly divided into training and test sets at a 7:3 ratio. Overall results and qualifications from the work: Ophthalmopathy was separated from stable hyperthyroidism by the 13-signature model with roughly 87% sensitivity and roughly 82% specificity in cross-validation and with 80%/75% in the test set. In validation, the model predicted ophthalmopathy progression with less than 71% sensitivity and 72.22% specificity; some 13 predicted patients were CT-confirmed with GO in a median of around 6 months. Most of the expanded thyroid clonotypes with a frequency above 0.001 were also detected in blood, and it was suggested that the thyroid immune response may be reflected by blood repertoires. Sample size was not statistically predetermined, and group allocation was not concealed from the investigators.

For repertoire sequencing, TCR beta CDR3 regions were amplified from RNA transcripts. The first round of RT-PCR was done with HTBI primers and the Qiagen OneStep RT-PCR kit, and was followed by a second round of multiplex PCR, then size selection and purification. The libraries underwent paired-end sequencing with 100 bp reads on an Illumina HiSeq2000. The authors processed their data as follows. Reads were processed with SOAPnuke, discarding reads with adapters, uncalled bases, mean Phred below 15, or no exact constant-primer or identifier match. High-quality paired reads were merged with COPE v1.2.5. Each unique nucleotide sequence was defined as a clonotype, and clonotypes were aligned to IMGT TRB V, D and J references with MiTCR v1.1. Only V-J combinations with frequency above 0.0001 were analysed, covering about 99% of repertoires. For each V-J combination, a TCR clonal expansion and chaos score was defined as the ratio of F50 clonal expansion to chaos observed in the TCRdist matrix. Features were reduced by Welch's t-statistics and random forest to around 13 V-J combinations, which fed a naive Bayes classifier. The Morisita-Horn index was used to measure how similar the thyroid and blood repertoires were. Starting from the raw public reads, TCRdb applied fastp trimming at Q25, assembled clones with MiXCR and retained in-frame beta chains. Each CDR3 protein appears once, grouped with its most common genes and DNA. The V and J calls reflect TCRdb's pipeline rather than the authors' work. This sample is represented by 400,000 to 500,000 distinct CDR3 sequences; more than 20% of them were singletons. Around 3.1% of the sample rests with the top ten.

A word on this clonotype: The target of this receptor is not known. Per-base qualities were not stored, and no clone one base away is much larger.

V ends up 5 bases short and J 3 bases short, with an unmatched junction base count of 17. CDR1 SGHAT and CDR2 FQNNGV were looked up in the germline V gene. Including cysteine and phenylalanine, the CDR3 has 18 amino acids. The retained sequence is limited to the CDR3, 54 bases, with the frame set at the first base. Hyperthyroidism was defined as stable when no progression to ophthalmopathy occurred within 18 months of follow-up. Hyperthyroidism patients were newly diagnosed, with disease duration under 2 months, and aged 18 to 65 years. Patients with other autoimmune diseases, uncontrolled infections, pregnancy or lactation were excluded from the study. Clinical symptoms, serum thyroxine, TRAb, thyroid ultrasound and orbital computed tomography were used for diagnosis. PBMCs were isolated from 8 to 10 ml of fresh peripheral blood by Ficoll-Paque density gradient centrifugation. Total RNA was extracted using Trizol reagent, and RNA quality was checked on an Agilent 2100 Bioanalyzer.

The rearrangement combines TRBV11-2 with TRBJ1-1, and TRBD1 aligns with 8 junction nucleotides. Material: peripheral blood. The sequence came from a woman between 18 and 30 years old with stable Graves' hyperthyroidism. Donor details come from another sample of the same person, matched by shared clones. The DNA sequence is TGTGCCAGCAGCGGACGACAGGGGTGGAGGAGTAAGGACACTGAAGCTTTCTTT. It translates as CASSGRQGWRSKDTEAFF.